The rows below give T cell receptor beta chains drawn from one sample of a study of shared clonotypes between healthy human individuals. Assay used: immunoSEQ multiplex PCR; TCRdb lists only in-frame clones, some missing. The table records around 690,000 clones, 90% of them present only once. The source material was memory CD8+ T cells from PBMCs. These receptors all stem from a man aged 18 to 30 in good health. Some clones in this sample may be carry-over from other donors' samples. CDR3s include the opening cysteine and the closing phenylalanine or tryptophan. D genes are given only for firm matches. Only some rows state a clone size, as once, few, many or a class for expanded clones.

v_gene: TRBV27
j_gene: TRBJ2-7
abundance: -
d_gene: TRBD2
CDR3nt: TGTGCCAGCAGTTTAATAGCGGGAGTTCTGGGCGAGCAGTACTTC
CDR3aa: CASSLIAGVLGEQYF

v_gene: TRBV27
j_gene: TRBJ2-1
abundance: -
d_gene: -
CDR3nt: TGTGCCAGCAGTTCCCTACCGGGACTCTTGATGAACAATGAGCAGTTCTTC
CDR3aa: CASSSLPGLLMNNEQFF

v_gene: TRBV9
j_gene: TRBJ2-7
abundance: -
d_gene: -
CDR3nt: TGTGCCAGCAGCGTAGGGCGACTCGACTACGAGCAGTACTTC
CDR3aa: CASSVGRLDYEQYF

v_gene: TRBV29-1
j_gene: TRBJ2-1
abundance: -
d_gene: -
CDR3nt: TGTAGCGTTGTTCGAGGTGAGCAGTTCTTC
CDR3aa: CSVVRGEQFF

v_gene: TRBV2
j_gene: TRBJ2-1
abundance: -
d_gene: TRBD2
CDR3nt: TGTGCCAGCAGTGAAGTAGATTCTCTAGCGGAAAACAATGAGCAGTTCTTC
CDR3aa: CASSEVDSLAENNEQFF

v_gene: TRBV4-1
j_gene: TRBJ1-5
abundance: -
d_gene: -
CDR3nt: TGCGCCAGCAGCCAGGAGGGCTATCAGCCCCAGCATTTT
CDR3aa: CASSQEGYQPQHF

v_gene: TRBV7-8
j_gene: TRBJ2-1
abundance: once
d_gene: TRBD2
CDR3nt: TGTGCCAGCAGCCCTAGCGGGAGGGCCAACTACAATGAGCAGTTCTTC
CDR3aa: CASSPSGRANYNEQFF

v_gene: TRBV6-5
j_gene: TRBJ2-3
abundance: -
d_gene: TRBD1
CDR3nt: TGTGCCAGCAGTAAGGACAGGGGGGGGGATACGCAGTATTTT
CDR3aa: CASSKDRGGDTQYF

v_gene: TRBV7-9
j_gene: TRBJ1-2
abundance: -
d_gene: -
CDR3nt: TGTGCCAGCAGCTGGCCGCGGATAAGCGATGGCTACACCTTC
CDR3aa: CASSWPRISDGYTF

v_gene: TRBV14
j_gene: TRBJ1-2
abundance: -
d_gene: TRBD1
CDR3nt: TGTGCCAGCAGCCAACAGGGGGCTTGGTATGGCTACACCTTC
CDR3aa: CASSQQGAWYGYTF

v_gene: TRBV28
j_gene: TRBJ2-3
abundance: -
d_gene: TRBD1
CDR3nt: TGTGCCAGCAGTTTAGGGGACAGGGGGCGAGGGGATACGCAGTATTTT
CDR3aa: CASSLGDRGRGDTQYF

v_gene: TRBV28
j_gene: TRBJ2-1
abundance: -
d_gene: TRBD1
CDR3nt: TGTGCCAGCAGTCTACGGATTTGGACAGGGGGATACTACAATGAGCAGTTCTTC
CDR3aa: CASSLRIWTGGYYNEQFF

v_gene: TRBV27
j_gene: TRBJ1-1
abundance: -
d_gene: -
CDR3nt: TGTGCCAGCAGTTTATCTCCTCGTCCCAACACTGAAGCTTTCTTT
CDR3aa: CASSLSPRPNTEAFF

v_gene: TRBV21-1
j_gene: TRBJ1-1
abundance: -
d_gene: -
CDR3nt: TGTGCCAGCAGCAAAGAATCTTTTCCCTGGGGGAACACTGAAGCTTTCTTT
CDR3aa: CASSKESFPWGNTEAFF

v_gene: TRBV30
j_gene: TRBJ2-1
abundance: -
d_gene: -
CDR3nt: TGTGCCTGGAGTGTAGGGGGGTTCTCCTACAATGAGCAGTTCTTC
CDR3aa: CAWSVGGFSYNEQFF

v_gene: TRBV6-1
j_gene: TRBJ1-1
abundance: -
d_gene: -
CDR3nt: TGTGCCAGCAGTGAAGACATACTGAACACTGAAGCTTTCTTT
CDR3aa: CASSEDILNTEAFF

v_gene: TRBV18
j_gene: TRBJ2-7
abundance: -
d_gene: -
CDR3nt: -
CDR3aa: CASSPALLHYEQYFRQYF

v_gene: TRBV27
j_gene: TRBJ2-3
abundance: -
d_gene: -
CDR3nt: TGTGCCAGCAGTCAAGTGAGGGGTGTGAGAGATACGCAGTATTTT
CDR3aa: CASSQVRGVRDTQYF

v_gene: TRBV19
j_gene: TRBJ1-4
abundance: -
d_gene: TRBD1
CDR3nt: TGTGCCAGTAGGATACGGACAGGGGATGAAAAACTGTTTTTT
CDR3aa: CASRIRTGDEKLFF

v_gene: TRBV14
j_gene: TRBJ1-2
abundance: -
d_gene: -
CDR3nt: TGTGCCAGCAGCCCTGGGCGAAACATCTATGGCTACACCTTC
CDR3aa: CASSPGRNIYGYTF

v_gene: TRBV28
j_gene: TRBJ2-7
abundance: -
d_gene: TRBD1
CDR3nt: TGTGCCAGCAGTGGACAGGGGACGGGTGAGCAGTACTTC
CDR3aa: CASSGQGTGEQYF

v_gene: TRBV27
j_gene: TRBJ2-1
abundance: -
d_gene: TRBD2
CDR3nt: TGTGCCAGCAGTCCCCTACTAGCGGGACCGAACAATGAGCAGTTCTTC
CDR3aa: CASSPLLAGPNNEQFF

v_gene: TRBV7-2
j_gene: TRBJ1-1
abundance: -
d_gene: -
CDR3nt: TGTGCCAGCAGCTTAGATAACTCTCTGGGCACTGAAGCTTTCTTT
CDR3aa: CASSLDNSLGTEAFF

v_gene: TRBV12-5
j_gene: TRBJ2-5
abundance: -
d_gene: -
CDR3nt: TGTGCTAGTGGTTTGGTACGAGGACAAAAGACCCAGTACTTC
CDR3aa: CASGLVRGQKTQYF

v_gene: TRBV6-5
j_gene: TRBJ2-5
abundance: once
d_gene: TRBD1
CDR3nt: TGTGCCAGCAGACCGACAGGGAAAGAGACCCAGTACTTC
CDR3aa: CASRPTGKETQYF

v_gene: TRBV10-3
j_gene: TRBJ2-5
abundance: -
d_gene: TRBD2
CDR3nt: TGTGCCATCAGAAAAAAGCGGGAGAGGGGAGAGACCCAGTACTTC
CDR3aa: CAIRKKRERGETQYF

v_gene: TRBV4-1
j_gene: TRBJ2-1
abundance: -
d_gene: -
CDR3nt: TGCGCCAGCAGCCCCTCTCCAGGATCACATTCTGAGCAGTTCTTC
CDR3aa: CASSPSPGSHSEQFF

v_gene: TRBV5-6
j_gene: TRBJ2-2
abundance: -
d_gene: -
CDR3nt: TGTGCCAGCAGCTTGGGTGTCACCGGGGAGCTGTTTTTT
CDR3aa: CASSLGVTGELFF

v_gene: TRBV4-2
j_gene: TRBJ2-3
abundance: -
d_gene: TRBD2
CDR3nt: TGTGCCAGCAGCCCCCTAGGACCTAGCGGGGCGGATACGCAGTATTTT
CDR3aa: CASSPLGPSGADTQYF

v_gene: TRBV10-3
j_gene: TRBJ1-2
abundance: -
d_gene: -
CDR3nt: TGTGCCATCAGTGAGTCTCCAGGCGGTTTCGGCTATGGCTACACCTTC
CDR3aa: CAISESPGGFGYGYTF

v_gene: TRBV27
j_gene: TRBJ2-5
abundance: -
d_gene: -
CDR3nt: TGTGCCAGCAGTGGGGCCCGGGAGACCCAGTACTTC
CDR3aa: CASSGARETQYF

v_gene: TRBV6-6
j_gene: TRBJ1-1
abundance: many
d_gene: -
CDR3nt: TGTGCCAGCAGTTATCTGGACAGCTACACTGAAGCTTTCTTT
CDR3aa: CASSYLDSYTEAFF

v_gene: TRBV28
j_gene: TRBJ2-1
abundance: -
d_gene: -
CDR3nt: TGTGCCAGCACCGAAGCGGGCAGGGGAAAAGGAGAGCAGTTCTTC
CDR3aa: CASTEAGRGKGEQFF

v_gene: TRBV6-4
j_gene: TRBJ2-3
abundance: -
d_gene: -
CDR3nt: TGTGCCAGCAGTGCGAGGGGAGAGGCCACAGATACGCAGTATTTT
CDR3aa: CASSARGEATDTQYF

v_gene: TRBV11-2
j_gene: TRBJ2-3
abundance: -
d_gene: -
CDR3nt: TGTGCCAGCAGCTTATTTCTGGAGAGGGAGCAGTATTTT
CDR3aa: CASSLFLEREQYF

v_gene: TRBV4-2
j_gene: TRBJ2-7
abundance: -
d_gene: TRBD2
CDR3nt: TGTGCCAGCAGCCCCCTAGCGGGAGGGCCCTACGAGCAGTACTTC
CDR3aa: CASSPLAGGPYEQYF

v_gene: TRBV27
j_gene: TRBJ1-5
abundance: -
d_gene: TRBD1
CDR3nt: TGTGCCAGCACCCCACACGACAGGGCCCAGCCCCAGCATTTT
CDR3aa: CASTPHDRAQPQHF

v_gene: TRBV27
j_gene: TRBJ2-1
abundance: -
d_gene: -
CDR3nt: TGTGCCAGCAGTTTATCCCCAGGGGCTAGCTACTCCTACAATGAGCAGTTCTTC
CDR3aa: CASSLSPGASYSYNEQFF

v_gene: TRBV4-1
j_gene: TRBJ1-1
abundance: -
d_gene: TRBD1
CDR3nt: TGCGCCAGCAGCCCCCGGGACAGGGCTGGGGGCACTGAAGCTTTCTTT
CDR3aa: CASSPRDRAGGTEAFF

v_gene: TRBV5-1
j_gene: TRBJ2-4
abundance: -
d_gene: -
CDR3nt: TGCGCCAGCAGCTTGGCCTCGTTGGTTGTGGGGGCTCAAAACATTCAGTACTTC
CDR3aa: CASSLASLVVGAQNIQYF

v_gene: TRBV4-3
j_gene: TRBJ2-7
abundance: -
d_gene: -
CDR3nt: TGCGCCAGCAGCCAAACCCCCGGGACTTCACCCTACGAGCAGTACTTC
CDR3aa: CASSQTPGTSPYEQYF

v_gene: TRBV25-1
j_gene: TRBJ1-1
abundance: -
d_gene: -
CDR3nt: TGTGCCAGCAGTTGGACGGGCGGGATCACTGAAGCTTTCTTT
CDR3aa: CASSWTGGITEAFF

v_gene: TRBV6-5
j_gene: TRBJ2-3
abundance: few
d_gene: -
CDR3nt: TGTGCCAGCAGTTACTCGAACAGGTTTCGAGATACGCAGTATTTT
CDR3aa: CASSYSNRFRDTQYF

v_gene: TRBV10-1
j_gene: TRBJ2-5
abundance: -
d_gene: -
CDR3nt: TGCGCCAGCAGTGTCGGGGTAGGGGAGACCCAGTACTTC
CDR3aa: CASSVGVGETQYF

v_gene: TRBV5-1
j_gene: TRBJ2-3
abundance: -
d_gene: -
CDR3nt: TGCGCCAGCAGCTTGCGGGACACCAGCACAGATACGCAGTATTTT
CDR3aa: CASSLRDTSTDTQYF

v_gene: TRBV6-5
j_gene: TRBJ2-5
abundance: -
d_gene: -
CDR3nt: TGTGCCAGCAGTTACTCACCAGGCGGTGAGACCCAGTACTTC
CDR3aa: CASSYSPGGETQYF

v_gene: TRBV19
j_gene: TRBJ1-5
abundance: -
d_gene: -
CDR3nt: TGTGCCAGTAGTATAAGAGGTTCCCCGGACGGGAGCAATCAGCCCCAGCATTTT
CDR3aa: CASSIRGSPDGSNQPQHF

v_gene: TRBV4-2
j_gene: TRBJ2-4
abundance: -
d_gene: -
CDR3nt: TGTGCCAGCAGCCAAGCTGCATCGGGGGAAGCCAAAAACATTCAGTACTTC
CDR3aa: CASSQAASGEAKNIQYF

v_gene: TRBV28
j_gene: TRBJ2-3
abundance: -
d_gene: TRBD2
CDR3nt: TGTGCCAGCAGTTTAATCCTAGCGGGAGGGCCTAGGAGAACAGATACGCAGTATTTT
CDR3aa: CASSLILAGGPRRTDTQYF

v_gene: TRBV6-1
j_gene: TRBJ1-4
abundance: -
d_gene: -
CDR3nt: TGTGCCAGCAGTGGCCCGAAGGGAAAACTGTTTTTT
CDR3aa: CASSGPKGKLFF

v_gene: TRBV6-1
j_gene: TRBJ2-5
abundance: -
d_gene: -
CDR3nt: TGTGCCAGCAGTGGGGACACCCCGGAGACCCAGTACTTC
CDR3aa: CASSGDTPETQYF

v_gene: TRBV28
j_gene: TRBJ2-1
abundance: -
d_gene: -
CDR3nt: TGTGCCAGTAGAGGTCTAGCCGAAAGAGATCATGAGCAGTTCTTC
CDR3aa: CASRGLAERDHEQFF

v_gene: TRBV29-1
j_gene: TRBJ2-6
abundance: -
d_gene: TRBD2
CDR3nt: TGCAGCGTTGAATTGCGGGAGGGCCTAGCTGGGGCCAACGTCCTGACTTTC
CDR3aa: CSVELREGLAGANVLTF

v_gene: TRBV9
j_gene: TRBJ1-4
abundance: once
d_gene: -
CDR3nt: TGTGCCAGCAGCGTAGGGGGGGCAAATTCTGGAAAACTGTTTTTT
CDR3aa: CASSVGGANSGKLFF

v_gene: TRBV5-6
j_gene: TRBJ2-1
abundance: -
d_gene: TRBD2
CDR3nt: TGTGCCAGCACCAGCCCAGGGACTAGGGCGGGTGAGCAGTTCTTC
CDR3aa: CASTSPGTRAGEQFF

v_gene: TRBV7-6
j_gene: TRBJ2-7
abundance: -
d_gene: TRBD2
CDR3nt: TGTGCCAGCAGCCAACGGACTAGCGGGGTCTACGAGCAGTACTTC
CDR3aa: CASSQRTSGVYEQYF

v_gene: TRBV27
j_gene: TRBJ2-3
abundance: -
d_gene: TRBD2
CDR3nt: TGTGCCAGCAGTGGGCTGACTAGCGATAGCGGCCCAGATACGCAGTATTTT
CDR3aa: CASSGLTSDSGPDTQYF